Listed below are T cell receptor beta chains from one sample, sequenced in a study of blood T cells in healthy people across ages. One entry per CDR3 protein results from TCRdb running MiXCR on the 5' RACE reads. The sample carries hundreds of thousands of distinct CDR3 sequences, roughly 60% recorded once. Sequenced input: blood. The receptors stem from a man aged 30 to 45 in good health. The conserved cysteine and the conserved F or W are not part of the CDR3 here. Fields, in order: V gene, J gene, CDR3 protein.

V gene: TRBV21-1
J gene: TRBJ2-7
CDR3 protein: ASSKASGDSYEQY

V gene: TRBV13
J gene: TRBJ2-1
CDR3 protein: ASSKTSGRGEQF

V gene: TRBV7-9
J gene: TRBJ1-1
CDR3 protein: ASSSELGIEAF

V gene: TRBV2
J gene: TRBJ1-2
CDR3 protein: ASYHAFYGYT

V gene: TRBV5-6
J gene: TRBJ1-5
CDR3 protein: ASSSKGGPTGQPQH

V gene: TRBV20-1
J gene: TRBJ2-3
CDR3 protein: SANPQPMGMTDTQY

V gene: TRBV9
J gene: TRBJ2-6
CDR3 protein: ASSGQTGGPTGANVLT

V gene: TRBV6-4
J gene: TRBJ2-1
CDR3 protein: ASSVIASSYNEQF

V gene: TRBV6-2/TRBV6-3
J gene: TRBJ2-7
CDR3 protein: ASTDSVTSYEQY

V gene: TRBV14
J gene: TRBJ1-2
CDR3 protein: ASSPTNVVPYGYT

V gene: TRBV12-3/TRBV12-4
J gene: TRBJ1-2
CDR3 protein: ASSPGYLQGGYT

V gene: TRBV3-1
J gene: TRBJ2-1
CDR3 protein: ASSQGGDSNEQF